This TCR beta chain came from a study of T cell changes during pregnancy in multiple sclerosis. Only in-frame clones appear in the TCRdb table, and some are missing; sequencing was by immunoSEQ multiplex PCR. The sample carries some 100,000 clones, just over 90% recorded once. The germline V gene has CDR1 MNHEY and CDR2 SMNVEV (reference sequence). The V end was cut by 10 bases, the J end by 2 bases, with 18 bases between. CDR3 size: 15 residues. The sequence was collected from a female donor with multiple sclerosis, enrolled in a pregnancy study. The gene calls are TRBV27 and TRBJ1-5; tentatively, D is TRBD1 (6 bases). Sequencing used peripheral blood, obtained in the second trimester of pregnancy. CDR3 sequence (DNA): TGTGCCACCCGACAGGCCCCTGGAGGCAATCAGCCCCAGCATTTT. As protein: CATRQAPGGNQPQHF.